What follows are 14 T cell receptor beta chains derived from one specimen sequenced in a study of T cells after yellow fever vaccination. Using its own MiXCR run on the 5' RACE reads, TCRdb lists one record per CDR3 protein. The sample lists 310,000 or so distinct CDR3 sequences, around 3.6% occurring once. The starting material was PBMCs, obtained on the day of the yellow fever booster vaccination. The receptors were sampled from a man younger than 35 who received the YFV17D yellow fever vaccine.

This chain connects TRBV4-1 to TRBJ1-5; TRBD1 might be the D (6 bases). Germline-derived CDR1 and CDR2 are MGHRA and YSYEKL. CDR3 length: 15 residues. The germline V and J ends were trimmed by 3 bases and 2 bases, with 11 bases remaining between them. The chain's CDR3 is CASSQGGQGNQPQHF. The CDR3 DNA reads TGCGCCAGCAGCCAGGGGGGGCAGGGCAATCAGCCCCAGCATTTT.

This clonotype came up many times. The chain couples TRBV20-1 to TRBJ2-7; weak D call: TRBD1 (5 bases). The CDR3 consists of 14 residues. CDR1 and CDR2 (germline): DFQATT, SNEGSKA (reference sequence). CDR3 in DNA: TGCAGTGCAAGAGACAGACCGAGCTCCTACGAGCAGTACGTC. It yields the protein CSARDRPSSYEQYV.

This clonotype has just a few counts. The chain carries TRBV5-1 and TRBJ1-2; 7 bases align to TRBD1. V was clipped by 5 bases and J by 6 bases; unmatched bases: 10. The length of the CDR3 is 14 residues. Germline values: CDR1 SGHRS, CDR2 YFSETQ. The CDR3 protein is CASRPGTVGDGYTF. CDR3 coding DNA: TGCGCCAGCAGGCCAGGGACAGTCGGAGATGGCTACACCTTC.

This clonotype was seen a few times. The CDR3, as DNA: TGCAGCGCCTTGTGGGGGGGGTACAATGAGCAGTTCTTC. Translation gives CSALWGGYNEQFF. V gene TRBV29-1 combines with J gene TRBJ2-1, with 7 bases identical to TRBD2. The CDR3 contains 13 residues. V shed 7 bases and J 4 bases; nucleotides not matched to a gene: 7. Germline V lookup: CDR1 SQVTM, CDR2 ANQGSEA.

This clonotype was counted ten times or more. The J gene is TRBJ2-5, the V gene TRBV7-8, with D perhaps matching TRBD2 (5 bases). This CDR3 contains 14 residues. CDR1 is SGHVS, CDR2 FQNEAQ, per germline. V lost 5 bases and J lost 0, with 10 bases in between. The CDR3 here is CASSPEEYQETQYF. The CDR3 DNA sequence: TGTGCCAGCAGCCCGGAGGAGTACCAAGAGACCCAGTACTTC. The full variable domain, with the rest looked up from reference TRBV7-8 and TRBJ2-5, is GAGVSQSPRYKVAKRGQDVALRCDPISGHVSLFWYQQALGQGPEFLTYFQNEAQLDKSGLPSDRFFAERPEGSVSTLKIQRTQQEDSAVYLCASSPEEYQETQYFGPGTRLLVL.

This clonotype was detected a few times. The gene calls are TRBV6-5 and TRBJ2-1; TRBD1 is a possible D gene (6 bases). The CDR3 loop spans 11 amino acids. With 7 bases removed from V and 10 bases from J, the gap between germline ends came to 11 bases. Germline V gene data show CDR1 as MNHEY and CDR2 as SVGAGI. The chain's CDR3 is CASTEGTEQFF. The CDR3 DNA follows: TGTGCCAGCACCGAGGGGACAGAGCAGTTCTTC.

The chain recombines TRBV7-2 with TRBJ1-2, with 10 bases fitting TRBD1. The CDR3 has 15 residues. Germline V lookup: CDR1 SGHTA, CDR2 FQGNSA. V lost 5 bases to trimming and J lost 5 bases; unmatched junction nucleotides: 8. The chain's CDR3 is CASSPTAGQGYGYTF. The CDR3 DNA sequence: TGTGCCAGCAGCCCTACCGCGGGACAGGGGTATGGCTACACCTTC.

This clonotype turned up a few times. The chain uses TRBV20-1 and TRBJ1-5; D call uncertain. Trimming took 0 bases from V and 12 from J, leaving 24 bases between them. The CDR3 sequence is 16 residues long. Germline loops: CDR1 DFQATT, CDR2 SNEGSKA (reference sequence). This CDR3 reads CSARDSTTGGNQFQHF. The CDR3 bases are TGCAGTGCTAGAGATTCCACCACGGGCGGCAATCAGTTCCAGCATTTT.

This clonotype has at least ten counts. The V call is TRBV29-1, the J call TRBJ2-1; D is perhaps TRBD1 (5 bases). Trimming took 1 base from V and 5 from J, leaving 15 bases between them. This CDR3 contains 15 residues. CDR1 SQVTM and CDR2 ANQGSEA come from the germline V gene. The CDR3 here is CSVEGLGQGNNEQFF. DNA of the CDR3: TGCAGCGTTGAAGGGTTGGGGCAGGGAAACAATGAGCAGTTCTTC.

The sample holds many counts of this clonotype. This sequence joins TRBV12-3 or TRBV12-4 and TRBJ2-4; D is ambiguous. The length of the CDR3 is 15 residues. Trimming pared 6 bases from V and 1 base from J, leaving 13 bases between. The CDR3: CASSKIGKAKNIQYF. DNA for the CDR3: TGTGCCAGCAGCAAAATAGGGAAGGCCAAAAACATTCAGTACTTC.

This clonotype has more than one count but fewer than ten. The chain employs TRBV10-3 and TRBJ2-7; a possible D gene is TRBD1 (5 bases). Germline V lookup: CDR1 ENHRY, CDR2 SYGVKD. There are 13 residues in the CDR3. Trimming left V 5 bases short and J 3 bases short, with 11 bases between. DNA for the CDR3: TGTGCCATCAGTACGACAGAGAGCTACGAGCAGTACTTC. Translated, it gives CAISTTESYEQYF.

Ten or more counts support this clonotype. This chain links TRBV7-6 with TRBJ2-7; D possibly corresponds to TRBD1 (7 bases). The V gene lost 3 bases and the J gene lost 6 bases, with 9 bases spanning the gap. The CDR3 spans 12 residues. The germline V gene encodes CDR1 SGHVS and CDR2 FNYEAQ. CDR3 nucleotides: TGTGCCAGCAGCTTGGAGGGGGCCGAGCAGTACTTC. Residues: CASSLEGAEQYF.

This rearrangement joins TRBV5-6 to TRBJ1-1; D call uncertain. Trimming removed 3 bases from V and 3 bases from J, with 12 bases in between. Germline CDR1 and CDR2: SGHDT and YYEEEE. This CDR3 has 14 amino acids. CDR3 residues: CASSSAGGDTEAFF. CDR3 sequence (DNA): TGTGCCAGCAGCTCGGCAGGTGGGGACACTGAAGCTTTCTTT. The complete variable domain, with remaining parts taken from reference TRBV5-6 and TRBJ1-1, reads DAGVTQSPTHLIKTRGQQVTLRCSPKSGHDTVSWYQQALGQGPQFIFQYYEEEERQRGNFPDRFSGHQFPNYSSELNVNALLLGDSALYLCASSSAGGDTEAFFGQGTRLTVV.

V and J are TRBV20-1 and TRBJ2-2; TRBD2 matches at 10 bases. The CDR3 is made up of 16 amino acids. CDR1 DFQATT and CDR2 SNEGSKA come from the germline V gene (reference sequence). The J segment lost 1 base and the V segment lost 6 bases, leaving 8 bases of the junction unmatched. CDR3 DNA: TGCAGTGCCCCCCCAACTAGCGGGGAGAACACCGGGGAGCTGTTTTTT. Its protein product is CSAPPTSGENTGELFF.